This T cell receptor (beta chain) is from a study of T-cell memory formation after mild COVID-19. Study findings and constraints: Whereas later expanders leaned CD4+, clones contracting day 15 to 85 showed a balanced CD4/CD8 makeup. Confirmation of SARS-CoV-2 specificity was lacking for second-wave clones peaking day 37. Some SARS-CoV-2-responding clones were already detected in memory before infection.

The CDR3 is made up of 15 amino acids. The J segment lost 8 bases and the V segment lost 7 bases, leaving 8 bases of the junction unmatched. Germline V gene sequence: CDR1 SNHLY, CDR2 FYNNEI. From the 5' RACE reads, TCRdb called clonotypes with MiXCR, one entry per CDR3 protein. The sample carries more than 150,000 distinct CDR3 sequences, around a sixth recorded once. This clonotype was picked up many times. Its cognate antigen is unknown. This receptor was obtained from a man aged 18 to 29 who had mild COVID-19 (a few samples of this study predate the infection). Cell type and time point are not known. The rearrangement uses TRBV2 and TRBJ2-1, with TRBD2 identical over 13 bases. What was sequenced was PBMCs or a T cell subset sorted from them (not recorded which). The CDR3 DNA follows: TGTGCCAGCAACCCACGACTAGCGGGGGGCGATGAGCAGTTCTTC. Protein: CASNPRLAGGDEQFF.